The source of this TCR beta chain is a study of sequential checkpoint blockade in melanoma. Study at large: First-line arms were nivolumab then ipilimumab, or the reverse, randomized 1:1.

TCRdb's table, derived via immunoSEQ multiplex PCR, lists solely in-frame clones and lacks some. There are about 21,000 clones in the sample; about four fifths occur only once, and roughly a tenth lies in the top ten. The CDR3 extends over 13 amino acids. Germline CDR1 MNHEY, CDR2 SVGAGI. The J segment lost 10 bases and the V segment lost 4 bases, leaving 9 bases of the junction unmatched. Treatment here: randomized to nivolumab then ipilimumab (arm A) or the reverse (arm B). DNA-damaging chemotherapy had not been given to any patient beforehand. From thawed PBMCs, live CD3+CD8+ cells negative for CD19 and CD56 were sorted.

This TCR derives from a human donor with melanoma. The sample in question was CD8+ T cells sorted from blood (inferred from file names), obtained from a patient given nivolumab and ipilimumab in sequence. This chain links TRBV6-5 with TRBJ1-2, with TRBD1 matching over 7 bases. The CDR3 reads CASSFKTGLDYTF. DNA of the CDR3: TGTGCCAGCAGTTTCAAGACAGGGTTGGACTACACCTTC.